The 8 T cell receptor beta chains given below trace back to one sample, sequenced in a study of T-cell reconstitution after alpha-beta-depleted transplantation in children. Unique molecular identifiers were built into the TCRbeta library. A single record per CDR3 protein comes from TCRdb applying MiXCR to the PCR reads. The data show roughly 180,000 distinct CDR3 sequences, with 13% to 15% seen just once and roughly an eighth held by the top ten. The starting material was PBMCs from the stem cell graft donor, obtained from the stem cell graft. All receptors derive from a human donor who donated a stem cell graft to a child with acute lymphoblastic leukemia.

At least ten counts were recorded for this clonotype. The chain employs TRBV28 and TRBJ1-1; TRBD1 aligns across 7 bases. This CDR3 is 15 amino acids long. CDR1 is MDHEN, CDR2 SYDVKM, per germline. V shed 5 bases, J shed 2 bases, and the junction held 8 bases outside the gene matches. As DNA, the CDR3 is TGTGCCAGCAGTGAACCAGGGACAGTTAACACTGAAGCTTTCTTT. Its protein is CASSEPGTVNTEAFF.

This chain uses TRBV7-8 with TRBJ2-1; D could derive from TRBD1 or TRBD2 (5 bases each). Germline assignment: CDR1 SGHVS and CDR2 FQNEAQ. V was clipped by 1 base and J by 6 bases, with 13 bases between them. The CDR3 is made up of 15 amino acids. CDR3 sequence: CASSLVRGPPNEQFF. CDR3 DNA: TGTGCCAGCAGCTTAGTTAGGGGACCCCCCAATGAGCAGTTCTTC.

This clonotype was counted at least ten times. The chain recombines TRBV7-2 with TRBJ2-7; 7 bases line up with TRBD2. Germline V gives CDR1 SGHTA, CDR2 FQGNSA. This CDR3 is built from 15 residues. V lost 5 bases to trimming and J lost 2 bases; unmatched junction nucleotides: 9. Written as DNA, the CDR3 is TGTGCCAGCAGCCCAGCGGGAACCGGGCCCTACGAGCAGTACTTC. Its protein product is CASSPAGTGPYEQYF.

This clonotype showed up many times. J is TRBJ2-3 and V is TRBV7-6, with 10 bases identical to TRBD2. The germline CDR1 and CDR2 sequences are SGHVS and FNYEAQ. J lost 4 bases, V lost 0 bases, and 7 bases had no gene match. The CDR3 is made up of 17 amino acids. For the CDR3, the DNA is TGTGCCAGCAGCTTAGCGGGTAGCGGGAGGTTGGCAGATACGCAGTATTTT. As protein: CASSLAGSGRLADTQYF.

This chain joins TRBV5-4 and TRBJ1-1, with unresolved D. The V end was cut by 4 bases, the J end by 7 bases, with 17 bases between. CDR1 is SGHNT, CDR2 YYREEE, per germline (reference sequence). The CDR3 is 14 residues long. The CDR3 is CASSPVTGYGEAFF. CDR3 DNA sequence: TGTGCCAGCAGCCCAGTCACGGGTTACGGTGAAGCTTTCTTT.

Many counts were recorded for this clonotype. The genes are TRBV7-8 and TRBJ1-3; D remains unclear. Per germline, CDR1 SGHVS and CDR2 FQNEAQ. CDR3 length: 13 amino acids. The ends were cut back, 4 bases at V and 0 bases at J, with 4 bases in the middle. The CDR3, as DNA: TGTGCCAGCAGCTGGGCCTCTGGAAACACCATATATTTT. Translated: CASSWASGNTIYF.

J is TRBJ1-2 and V is TRBV29-1; D gene uncertain. Germline V lookup: CDR1 SQVTM, CDR2 ANQGSEA. V lost 3 bases and J 8 bases, leaving 10 bases between the germline ends. The CDR3 is made up of 11 amino acids. DNA of the CDR3: TGCAGCGTTGAGAGGTTAGAAGGCTACACCTTC. Translation gives CSVERLEGYTF.

The V gene is TRBV5-1, the J gene TRBJ2-1; possibly TRBD2 for D (6 bases). Trimming stripped 3 bases from V and 5 bases from J, with 18 bases between. The CDR3 runs to 16 residues. Germline V CDR1 and CDR2: SGHRS, YFSETQ. CDR3 sequence reads: CASSWGTPISDNEQFF. CDR3 bases: TGCGCCAGCAGCTGGGGGACTCCTATCTCTGACAATGAGCAGTTCTTC.